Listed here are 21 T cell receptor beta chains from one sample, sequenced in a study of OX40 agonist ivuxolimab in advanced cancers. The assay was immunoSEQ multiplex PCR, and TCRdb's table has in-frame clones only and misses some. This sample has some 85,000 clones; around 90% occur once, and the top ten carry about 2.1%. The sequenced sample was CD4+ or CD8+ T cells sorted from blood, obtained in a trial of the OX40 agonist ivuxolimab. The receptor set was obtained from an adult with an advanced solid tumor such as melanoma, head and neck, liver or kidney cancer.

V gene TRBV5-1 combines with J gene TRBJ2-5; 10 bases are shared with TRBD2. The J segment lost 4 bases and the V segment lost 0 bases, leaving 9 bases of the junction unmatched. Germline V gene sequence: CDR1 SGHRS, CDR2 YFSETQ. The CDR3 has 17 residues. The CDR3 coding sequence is TGCGCCAGCAGCTTGGCCCCTAAAGCGGGAGGGCCAGAGACCCAGTACTTC. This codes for CASSLAPKAGGPETQYF.

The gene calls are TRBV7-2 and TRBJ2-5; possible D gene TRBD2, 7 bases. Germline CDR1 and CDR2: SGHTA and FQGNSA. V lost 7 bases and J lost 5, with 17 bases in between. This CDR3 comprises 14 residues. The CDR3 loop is CASTPFPGGETQYF. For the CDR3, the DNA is TGTGCCAGCACCCCTTTCCCGGGGGGCGAGACCCAGTACTTC.

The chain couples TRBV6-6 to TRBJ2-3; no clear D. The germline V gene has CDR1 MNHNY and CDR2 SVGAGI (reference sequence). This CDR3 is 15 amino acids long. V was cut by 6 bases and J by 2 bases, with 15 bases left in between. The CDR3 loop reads CASRTSGSNTDTQYF. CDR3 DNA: TGTGCCAGCAGAACGTCCGGGTCCAACACAGATACGCAGTATTTT.

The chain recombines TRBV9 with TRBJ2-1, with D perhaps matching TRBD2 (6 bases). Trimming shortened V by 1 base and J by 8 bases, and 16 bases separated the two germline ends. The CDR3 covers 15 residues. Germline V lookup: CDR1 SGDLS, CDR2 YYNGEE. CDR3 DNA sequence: TGTGCCAGCAGCGTACGCGGAGGGCCATACGATGAGCAGTTCTTC. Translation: CASSVRGGPYDEQFF.

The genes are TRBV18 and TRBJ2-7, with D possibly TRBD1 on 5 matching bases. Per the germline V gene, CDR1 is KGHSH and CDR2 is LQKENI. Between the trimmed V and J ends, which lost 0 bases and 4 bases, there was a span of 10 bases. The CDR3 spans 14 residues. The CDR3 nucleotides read TGTGCCAGCTCACCACCGGCAGGGCCATACGAGCAGTACTTC. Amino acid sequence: CASSPPAGPYEQYF.

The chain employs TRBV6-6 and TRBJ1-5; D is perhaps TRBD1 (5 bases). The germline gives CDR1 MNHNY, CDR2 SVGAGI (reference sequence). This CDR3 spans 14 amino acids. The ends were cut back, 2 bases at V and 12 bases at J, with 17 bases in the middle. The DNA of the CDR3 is TGTGCCAGCAGTTACGGGCAGGGCTTAAGGCACCAGCATTTT. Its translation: CASSYGQGLRHQHF.

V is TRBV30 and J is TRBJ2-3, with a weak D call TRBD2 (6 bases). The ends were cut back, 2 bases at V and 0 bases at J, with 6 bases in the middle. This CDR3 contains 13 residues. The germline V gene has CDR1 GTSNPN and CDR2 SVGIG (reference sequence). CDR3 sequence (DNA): TGTGCCTGGAGTAGCGGGAGCACAGATACGCAGTATTTT. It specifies CAWSSGSTDTQYF. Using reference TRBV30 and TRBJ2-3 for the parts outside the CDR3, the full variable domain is SQTIHQWPATLVQPVGSPLSLECTVEGTSNPNLYWYRQAAGRGLQLLFYSVGIGQISSEVPQNLSASRPQDRQFILSSKKLLLSDSGFYLCAWSSGSTDTQYFGPGTRLTVL.

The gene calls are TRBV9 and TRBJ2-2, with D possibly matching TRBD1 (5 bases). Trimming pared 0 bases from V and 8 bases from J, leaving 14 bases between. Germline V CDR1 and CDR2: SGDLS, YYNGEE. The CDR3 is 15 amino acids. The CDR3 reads CASSVGWQGVGELFF. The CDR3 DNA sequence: TGTGCCAGCAGCGTAGGATGGCAGGGTGTTGGGGAGCTGTTTTTT.

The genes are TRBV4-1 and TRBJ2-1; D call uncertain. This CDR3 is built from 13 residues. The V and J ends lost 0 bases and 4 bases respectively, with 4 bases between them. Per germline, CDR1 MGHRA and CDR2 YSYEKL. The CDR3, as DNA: TGCGCCAGCAGCCAAGATTTGTACAATGAGCAGTTCTTC. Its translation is CASSQDLYNEQFF.

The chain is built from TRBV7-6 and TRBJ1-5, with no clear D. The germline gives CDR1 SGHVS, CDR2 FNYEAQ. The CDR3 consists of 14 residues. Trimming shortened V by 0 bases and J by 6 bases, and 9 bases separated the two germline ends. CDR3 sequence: CASSLAERGQPQHF. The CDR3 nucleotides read TGTGCCAGCAGCTTAGCTGAACGGGGTCAGCCCCAGCATTTT.

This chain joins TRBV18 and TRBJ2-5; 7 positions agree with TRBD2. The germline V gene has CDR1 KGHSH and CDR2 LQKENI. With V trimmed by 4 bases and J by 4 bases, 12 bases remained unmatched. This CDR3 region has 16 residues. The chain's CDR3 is CASSLYRPAGIETQYF. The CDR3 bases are TGTGCCAGCTCACTTTACCGGCCAGCGGGAATAGAGACCCAGTACTTC.

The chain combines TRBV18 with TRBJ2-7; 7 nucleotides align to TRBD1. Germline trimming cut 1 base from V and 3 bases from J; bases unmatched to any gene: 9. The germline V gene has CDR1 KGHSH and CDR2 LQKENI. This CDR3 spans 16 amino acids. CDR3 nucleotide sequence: TGTGCCAGCTCACCACGAGGGCCTGGGACAGACTACGAGCAGTACTTC. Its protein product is CASSPRGPGTDYEQYF.

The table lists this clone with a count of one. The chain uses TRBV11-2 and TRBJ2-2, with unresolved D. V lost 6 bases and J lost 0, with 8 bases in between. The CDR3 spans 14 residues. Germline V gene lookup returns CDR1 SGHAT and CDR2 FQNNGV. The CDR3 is CASRFTANTGELFF. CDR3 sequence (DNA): TGTGCCAGCAGATTTACTGCGAACACCGGGGAGCTGTTTTTT.

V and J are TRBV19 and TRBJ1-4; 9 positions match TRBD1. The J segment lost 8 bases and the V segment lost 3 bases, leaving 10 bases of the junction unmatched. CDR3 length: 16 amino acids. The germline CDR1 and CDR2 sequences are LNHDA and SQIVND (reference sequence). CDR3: CASSIGLQGANEKLFF. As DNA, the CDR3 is TGTGCCAGTAGTATCGGCTTACAGGGGGCGAACGAAAAACTGTTTTTT.

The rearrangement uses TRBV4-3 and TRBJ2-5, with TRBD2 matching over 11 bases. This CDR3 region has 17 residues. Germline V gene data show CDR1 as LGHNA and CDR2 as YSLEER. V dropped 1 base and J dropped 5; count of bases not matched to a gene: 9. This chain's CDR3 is CASSQAPLAGGMETQYF. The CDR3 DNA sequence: TGCGCCAGCAGCCAAGCCCCCCTAGCGGGAGGTATGGAGACCCAGTACTTC.

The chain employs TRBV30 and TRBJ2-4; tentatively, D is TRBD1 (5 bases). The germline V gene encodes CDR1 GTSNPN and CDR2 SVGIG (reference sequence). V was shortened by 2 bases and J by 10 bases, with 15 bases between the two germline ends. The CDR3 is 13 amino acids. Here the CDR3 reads CAWSRSDAGIQYF. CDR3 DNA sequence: TGTGCCTGGAGTAGATCGGACGCAGGGATTCAGTACTTC.

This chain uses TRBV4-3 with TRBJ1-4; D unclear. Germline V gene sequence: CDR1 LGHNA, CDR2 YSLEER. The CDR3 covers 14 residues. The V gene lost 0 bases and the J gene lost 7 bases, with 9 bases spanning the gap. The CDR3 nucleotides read TGCGCCAGCAGCCAAGAAGTGGTTGGTGAAAAACTGTTTTTT. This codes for CASSQEVVGEKLFF.

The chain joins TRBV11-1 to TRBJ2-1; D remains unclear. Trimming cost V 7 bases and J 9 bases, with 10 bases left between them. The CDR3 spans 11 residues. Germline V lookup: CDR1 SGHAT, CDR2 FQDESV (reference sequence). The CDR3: CASTWMGEQFF. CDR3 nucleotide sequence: TGTGCCAGCACCTGGATGGGTGAGCAGTTCTTC. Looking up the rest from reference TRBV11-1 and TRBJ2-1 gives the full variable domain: EAEVAQSPRYKITEKSQAVAFWCDPISGHATLYWYRQILGQGPELLVQFQDESVVDDSQLPKDRFSAERLKGVDSTLKIQPAELGDSAMYLCASTWMGEQFFGPGTRLTVL.

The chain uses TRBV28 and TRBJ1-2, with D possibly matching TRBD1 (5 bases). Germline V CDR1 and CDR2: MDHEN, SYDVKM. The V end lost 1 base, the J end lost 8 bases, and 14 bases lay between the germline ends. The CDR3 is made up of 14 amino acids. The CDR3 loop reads CASSLFQGGRGYTF. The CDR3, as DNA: TGTGCCAGCAGTTTATTTCAGGGTGGTCGGGGCTACACCTTC.

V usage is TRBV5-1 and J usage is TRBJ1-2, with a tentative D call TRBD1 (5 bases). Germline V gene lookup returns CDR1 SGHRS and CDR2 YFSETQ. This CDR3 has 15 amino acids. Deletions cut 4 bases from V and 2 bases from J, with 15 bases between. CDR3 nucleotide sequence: TGCGCCAGCAGCCCGACCGGGACTCCAAACTATGGCTACACCTTC. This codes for CASSPTGTPNYGYTF.

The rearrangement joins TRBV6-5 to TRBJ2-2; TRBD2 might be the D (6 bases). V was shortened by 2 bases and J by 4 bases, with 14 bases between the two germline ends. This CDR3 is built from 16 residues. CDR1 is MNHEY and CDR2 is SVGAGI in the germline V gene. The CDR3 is CASSYGGATVTGELFF. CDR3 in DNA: TGTGCCAGCAGTTACGGAGGGGCCACGGTCACCGGGGAGCTGTTTTTT.